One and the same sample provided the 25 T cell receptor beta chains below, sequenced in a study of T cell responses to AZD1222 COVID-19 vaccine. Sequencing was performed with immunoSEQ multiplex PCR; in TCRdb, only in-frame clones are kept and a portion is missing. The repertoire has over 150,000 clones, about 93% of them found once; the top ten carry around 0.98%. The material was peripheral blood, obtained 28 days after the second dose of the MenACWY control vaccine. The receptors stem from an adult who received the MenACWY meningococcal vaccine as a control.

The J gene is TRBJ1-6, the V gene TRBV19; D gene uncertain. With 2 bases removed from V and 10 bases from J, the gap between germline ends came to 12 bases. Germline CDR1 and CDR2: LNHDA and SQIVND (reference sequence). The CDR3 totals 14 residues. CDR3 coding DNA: TGTGCCAGTAGTATATGGGCCACGAACTCACCCCTCCACTTT. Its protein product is CASSIWATNSPLHF.

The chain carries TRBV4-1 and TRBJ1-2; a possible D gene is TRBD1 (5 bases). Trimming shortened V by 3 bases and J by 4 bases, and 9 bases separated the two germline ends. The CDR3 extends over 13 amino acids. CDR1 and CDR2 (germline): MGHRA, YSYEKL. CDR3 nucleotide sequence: TGCGCCAGCAGCCAGGGGGAAGTCTATGGCTACACCTTC. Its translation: CASSQGEVYGYTF.

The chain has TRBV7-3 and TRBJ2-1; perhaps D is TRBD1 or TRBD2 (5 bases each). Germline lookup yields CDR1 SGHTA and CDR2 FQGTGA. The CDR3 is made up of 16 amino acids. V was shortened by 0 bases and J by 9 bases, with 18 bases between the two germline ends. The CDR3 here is CASSLTSVRAAGEQFF. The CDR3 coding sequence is TGTGCCAGCAGCTTAACGAGTGTCAGGGCGGCGGGTGAGCAGTTCTTC.

DNA for the CDR3: TGTGCCAGCAGCTTACCGGGACAACTGAACACTGAAGCTTTCTTT. Its protein is CASSLPGQLNTEAFF. The rearrangement links TRBV3-1 (or the pseudogene TRBV3-2) to TRBJ1-1; D possibly corresponds to TRBD1 (6 bases). CDR1 LGHDT and CDR2 YNNKEL come from the germline V gene (reference sequence). The V end lost 5 bases, the J end lost 0 bases, and 13 bases lay between the germline ends. There are 15 residues in the CDR3.

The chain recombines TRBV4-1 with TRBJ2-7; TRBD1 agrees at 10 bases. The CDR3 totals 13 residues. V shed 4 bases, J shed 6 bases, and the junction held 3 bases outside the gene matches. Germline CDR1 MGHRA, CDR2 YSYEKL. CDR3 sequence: CASSPGTGAEQYF. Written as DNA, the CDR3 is TGCGCCAGCAGCCCGGGGACAGGGGCCGAGCAGTACTTC.

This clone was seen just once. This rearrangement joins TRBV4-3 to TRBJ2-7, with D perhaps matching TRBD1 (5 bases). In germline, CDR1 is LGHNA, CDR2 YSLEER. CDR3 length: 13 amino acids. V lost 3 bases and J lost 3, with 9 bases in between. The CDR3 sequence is CASSQAGRYEQYF. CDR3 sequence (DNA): TGCGCCAGCAGCCAGGCAGGGCGCTACGAGCAGTACTTC.

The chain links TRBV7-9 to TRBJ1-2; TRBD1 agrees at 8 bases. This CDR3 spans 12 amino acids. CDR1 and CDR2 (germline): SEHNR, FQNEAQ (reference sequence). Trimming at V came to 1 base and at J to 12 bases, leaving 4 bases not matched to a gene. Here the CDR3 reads CASSLGQGKDTF. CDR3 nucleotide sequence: TGTGCCAGCAGCTTAGGACAGGGGAAGGACACCTTC.

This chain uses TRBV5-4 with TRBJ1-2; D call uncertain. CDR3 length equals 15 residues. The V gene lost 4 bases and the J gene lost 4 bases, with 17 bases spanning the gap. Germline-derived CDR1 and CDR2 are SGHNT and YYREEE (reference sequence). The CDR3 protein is CASSLQLARVYGYTF. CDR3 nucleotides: TGTGCCAGCAGCCTACAACTCGCCAGAGTCTATGGCTACACCTTC.

CDR3 region: CASSLDAVNGYTF. DNA for the CDR3: TGTGCCAGCAGCTTGGATGCGGTTAATGGCTACACCTTC. This chain connects TRBV5-8 to TRBJ1-2; no firm D call. The germline V gene has CDR1 SGHTS and CDR2 YDEGEE. The CDR3 loop spans 13 amino acids. The V end was cut by 0 bases, the J end by 6 bases, with 9 bases between.

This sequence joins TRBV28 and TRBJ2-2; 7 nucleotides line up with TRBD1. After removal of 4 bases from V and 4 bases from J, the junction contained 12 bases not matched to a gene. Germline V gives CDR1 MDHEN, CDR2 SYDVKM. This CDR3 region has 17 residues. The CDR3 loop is CASSSYSRQGSTGELFF. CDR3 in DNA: TGTGCCAGCAGTTCCTATTCCCGACAGGGAAGCACCGGGGAGCTGTTTTTT.

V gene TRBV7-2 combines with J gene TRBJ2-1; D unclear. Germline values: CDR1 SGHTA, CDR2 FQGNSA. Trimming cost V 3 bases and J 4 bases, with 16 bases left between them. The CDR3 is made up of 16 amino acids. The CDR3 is CASSFADDHWYNEQFF. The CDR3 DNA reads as TGTGCCAGCAGCTTCGCAGACGACCATTGGTACAATGAGCAGTTCTTC. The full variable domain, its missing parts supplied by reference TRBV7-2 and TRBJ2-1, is GAGVSQSPSNKVTEKGKDVELRCDPISGHTALYWYRQSLGQGLEFLIYFQGNSAPDKSGLPSDRFSAERTGGSVSTLTIQRTQQEDSAVYLCASSFADDHWYNEQFFGPGTRLTVL.

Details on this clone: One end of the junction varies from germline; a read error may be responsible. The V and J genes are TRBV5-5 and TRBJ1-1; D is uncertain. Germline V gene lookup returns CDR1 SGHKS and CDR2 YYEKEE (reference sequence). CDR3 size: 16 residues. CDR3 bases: TGTGCCAGCAGCTTGGCCGGGGTTTTGGGGAACCCTGAAGCTTTCTTT. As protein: CASSLAGVLGNPEAFF. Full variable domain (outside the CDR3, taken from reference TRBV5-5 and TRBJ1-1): DAGVTQSPTHLIKTRGQQVTLRCSPISGHKSVSWYQQVLGQGPQFIFQYYEKEERGRGNFPDRFSARQFPNYSSELNVNALLLGDSALYLCASSLAGVLGNPEAFFGQGTRLTVV.

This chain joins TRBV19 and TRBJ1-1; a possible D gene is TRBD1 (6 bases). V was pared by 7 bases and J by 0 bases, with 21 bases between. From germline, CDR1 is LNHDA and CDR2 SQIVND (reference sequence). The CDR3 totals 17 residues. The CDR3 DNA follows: TGTGCCAGTACCAACCCATATGGGACAACACTGAACACTGAAGCTTTCTTT. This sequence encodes CASTNPYGTTLNTEAFF.

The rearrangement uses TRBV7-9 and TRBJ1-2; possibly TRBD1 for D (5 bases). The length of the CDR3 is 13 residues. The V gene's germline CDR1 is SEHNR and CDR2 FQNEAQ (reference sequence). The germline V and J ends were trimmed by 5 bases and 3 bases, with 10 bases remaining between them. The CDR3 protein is CASSLVGDYGYTF. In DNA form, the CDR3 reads TGTGCCAGCAGCCTTGTAGGGGACTATGGCTACACCTTC.

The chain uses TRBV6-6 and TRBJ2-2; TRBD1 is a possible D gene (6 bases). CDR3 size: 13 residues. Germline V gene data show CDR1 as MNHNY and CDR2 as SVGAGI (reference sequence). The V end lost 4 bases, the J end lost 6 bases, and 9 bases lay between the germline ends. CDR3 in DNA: TGTGCCAGCAGTTTACGGACAGCCGGGGAGCTGTTTTTT. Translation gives CASSLRTAGELFF.

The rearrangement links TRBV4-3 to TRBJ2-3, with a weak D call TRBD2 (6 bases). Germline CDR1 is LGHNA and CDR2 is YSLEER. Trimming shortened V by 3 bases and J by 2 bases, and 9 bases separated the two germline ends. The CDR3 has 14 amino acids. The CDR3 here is CASSQGDFTDTQYF. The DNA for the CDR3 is TGCGCCAGCAGCCAGGGGGACTTCACAGATACGCAGTATTTT.

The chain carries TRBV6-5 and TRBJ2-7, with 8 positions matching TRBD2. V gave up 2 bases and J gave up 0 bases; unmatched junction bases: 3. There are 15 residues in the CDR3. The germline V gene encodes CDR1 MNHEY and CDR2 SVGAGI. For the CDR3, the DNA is TGTGCCAGCAGTTACGAGCGGGGGACCTCCTACGAGCAGTACTTC. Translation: CASSYERGTSYEQYF.

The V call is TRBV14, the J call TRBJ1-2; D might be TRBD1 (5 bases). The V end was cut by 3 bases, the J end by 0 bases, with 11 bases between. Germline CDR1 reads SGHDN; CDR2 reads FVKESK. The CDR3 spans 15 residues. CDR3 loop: CASSQGRASNYGYTF. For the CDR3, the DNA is TGTGCCAGCAGCCAGGGGCGCGCTTCTAACTATGGCTACACCTTC.

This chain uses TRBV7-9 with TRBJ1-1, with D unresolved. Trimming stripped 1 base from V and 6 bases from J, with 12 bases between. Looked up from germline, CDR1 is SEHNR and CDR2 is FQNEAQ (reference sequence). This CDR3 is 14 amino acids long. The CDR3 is CASSLVGVVAEAFF. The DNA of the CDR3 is TGTGCCAGCAGCTTAGTTGGGGTTGTGGCTGAAGCTTTCTTT.

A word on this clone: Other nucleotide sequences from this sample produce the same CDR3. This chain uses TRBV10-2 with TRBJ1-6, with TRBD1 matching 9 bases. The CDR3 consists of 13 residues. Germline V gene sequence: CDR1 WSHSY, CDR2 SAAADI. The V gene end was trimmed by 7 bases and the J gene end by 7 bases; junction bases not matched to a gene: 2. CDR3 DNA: TGCGCCAGCACTGGACAGGGGAATTCACCCCTCCACTTT. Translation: CASTGQGNSPLHF.

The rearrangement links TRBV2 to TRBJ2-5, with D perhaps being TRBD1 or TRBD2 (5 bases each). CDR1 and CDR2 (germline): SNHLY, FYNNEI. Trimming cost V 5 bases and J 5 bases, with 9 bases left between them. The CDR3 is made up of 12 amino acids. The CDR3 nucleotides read TGTGCCAGCAGTAGGGACGTTGAGACCCAGTACTTC. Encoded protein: CASSRDVETQYF.

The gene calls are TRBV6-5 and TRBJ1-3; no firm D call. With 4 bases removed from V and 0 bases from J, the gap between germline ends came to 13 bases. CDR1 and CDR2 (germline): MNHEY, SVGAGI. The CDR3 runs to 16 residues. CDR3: CASSSPSRASGNTIYF. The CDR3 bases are TGTGCCAGCAGTTCCCCTTCGCGTGCCTCTGGAAACACCATATATTTT.

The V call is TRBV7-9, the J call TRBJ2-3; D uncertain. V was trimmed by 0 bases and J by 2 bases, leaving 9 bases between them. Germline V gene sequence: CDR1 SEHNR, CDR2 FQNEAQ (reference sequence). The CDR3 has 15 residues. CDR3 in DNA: TGTGCCAGCAGCTTAGCGCTTTCCTACACAGATACGCAGTATTTT. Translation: CASSLALSYTDTQYF.

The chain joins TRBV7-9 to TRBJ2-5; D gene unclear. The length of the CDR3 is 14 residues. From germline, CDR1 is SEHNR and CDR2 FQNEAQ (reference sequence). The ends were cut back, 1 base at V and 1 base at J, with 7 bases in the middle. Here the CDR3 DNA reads TGTGCCAGCAGCTTAGTTGGTGGCCAAGAGACCCAGTACTTC. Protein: CASSLVGGQETQYF.

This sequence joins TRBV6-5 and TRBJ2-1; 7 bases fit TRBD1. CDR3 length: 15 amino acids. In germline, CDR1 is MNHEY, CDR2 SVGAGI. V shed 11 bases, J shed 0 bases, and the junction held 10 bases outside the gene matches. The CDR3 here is CAATEGARSYNEQFF. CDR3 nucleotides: TGTGCCGCCACCGAGGGGGCCCGCTCCTACAATGAGCAGTTCTTC.